These T cell receptor beta chains were read from a single sample in a study of beta chain features in type 1 diabetes. Profiling relied on immunoSEQ multiplex PCR, and the TCRdb table lists in-frame clones only, not all of them. Of under 900,000 clones detected, about 17% appear once; the ten largest clones hold 0.02% to 0.025%. The sample comprised naive CD4+ T cells from blood. The receptors come from a woman aged 18-29 years in good health. Both conserved end residues are part of each CDR3. A D gene is named only where the DNA matches it firmly. For some rows the clone size is stated as once, few or many, or as a class when expanded; others skip it.

V	size	D	J	DNA	CDR3
TRBV29-1	few	NA	TRBJ2-1	TGCAGCGTTGGGCGGGTGTACAATGAGCAGTTCTTC	CSVGRVYNEQFF
TRBV28	few	TRBD1	TRBJ1-2	TGTGCCAGCAGTCCCTACCCGACAGGGGGCGGTTATGGCTACACCTTC	CASSPYPTGGGYGYTF
TRBV10-3	NA	NA	TRBJ2-6	TGTGCCAGTAGCCGGGACGGGGGCCCTGGGGCCAACGTCCTGACTTTC	CASSRDGGPGANVLTF
TRBV7-3	NA	NA	TRBJ2-3	TGTGCCAGCAGCTTTCGGGGACCACACACAGATACGCAGTATTTT	CASSFRGPHTDTQYF
TRBV4-3	few	NA	TRBJ1-5	TGCGCCAGCAGCCAAGATCTGGGCAAGCCCCAGCATTTT	CASSQDLGKPQHF
TRBV20-1	few	NA	TRBJ2-1	TGCAGTGCTAGACGGAACAATGAGCAGTTCTTC	CSARRNNEQFF
TRBV13	few	NA	TRBJ2-1	TGTGCCAGCAGCGTGCGCCCCGGTGAGCAGTTCTTC	CASSVRPGEQFF
TRBV28	few	NA	TRBJ2-7	TGTGCCAGCACCGCATCAGGGGGGAGTTACGAGCAGTACTTC	CASTASGGSYEQYF
TRBV7-2	NA	NA	TRBJ2-1	TGTGCCAGCAGCTTAGTAAGGTATGAGCAGTTCTTC	CASSLVRYEQFF
TRBV28	NA	NA	TRBJ2-2	TGTGCCAGCAGTCTCCCCAGGGTGAACACCGGGGAGCTGTTTTTT	CASSLPRVNTGELFF
TRBV4-3	NA	TRBD2	TRBJ2-2	TGCGCCAGCAACCAAGGGACAGGACTAGCGGCCGGGGAGCTGTTTTTT	CASNQGTGLAAGELFF
TRBV27	NA	NA	TRBJ2-1	TGTGCCAGTAGGAGGACCCTGGGGAATGAGCAGTTCTTC	CASRRTLGNEQFF
TRBV6-6	NA	NA	TRBJ1-4	TGTGCCAGCAGCGGGAGGGCCCATAATGAAAAACTGTTTTTT	CASSGRAHNEKLFF
TRBV5-4	few	NA	TRBJ1-1	TGTGCCAGCAGCCCCCGGGCCACGAAAACTGAAGCTTTCTTT	CASSPRATKTEAFF
TRBV2	NA	NA	TRBJ2-7	TGTGCCAGCAGTCTTCAGGGCTTAAGCTCCTACGAGCAGTACTTC	CASSLQGLSSYEQYF
TRBV4-3	NA	NA	TRBJ2-7	TGCGCCAGCAGCCAGGTTATGGATTCCGAGCAGTACTTC	CASSQVMDSEQYF
TRBV28	few	NA	TRBJ1-3	TGTGCCAGCAGTGGGACAATTTATGCAGGCGGGGGAAGCCTATATTTT	CASSGTIYAGGGSLYF
TRBV7-9	NA	TRBD2	TRBJ2-1	TGTGCCAGCAGCCTCGGGACTAGTAGGGACAATGAGCAGTTCTTC	CASSLGTSRDNEQFF
TRBV18	NA	NA	TRBJ2-3	TGTGCCAGCTCACCGACAGGCAACACAGATACGCAGTATTTT	CASSPTGNTDTQYF
TRBV7-2	NA	TRBD1	TRBJ1-2	TGTGCCAGCAGCCCACAGACAGGGCTAGCTAATGGCTACACCTTC	CASSPQTGLANGYTF
TRBV9	NA	NA	TRBJ2-1	TGTGCCAGCAGCGCCGCCGGGGCATCGTACAATGAGCAGTTCTTC	CASSAAGASYNEQFF
TRBV5-1	few	NA	TRBJ1-1	TGCGCCAGCAGCCGCGGACAGCTGAACACTGAAGCTTTCTTT	CASSRGQLNTEAFF
TRBV6-6	NA	TRBD1	TRBJ1-2	TGTGCCAGCAGCCTCGGGCGGGACAGGGGTGGCTACACCTTC	CASSLGRDRGGYTF
TRBV28	NA	TRBD1	TRBJ1-5	TGTGCCAGCAGCCATACAGGGGGCTATAGCAATCAGCCCCAGCATTTT	CASSHTGGYSNQPQHF
TRBV5-1	few	NA	TRBJ2-7	TGCGCCAGCGGCGACAGAGCCTACGAGCAGTACTTC	CASGDRAYEQYF
TRBV7-2	NA	NA	TRBJ1-2	TGTGCCAGCAGCTTAACCCCTCCTTCATCTGGCTACACCTTC	CASSLTPPSSGYTF
TRBV7-9	few	NA	TRBJ1-2	TGTGCCAGCAGCTCGACAGTCAACTATGGCTACACCTTC	CASSSTVNYGYTF
TRBV5-1	NA	TRBD2	TRBJ2-3	TGCGCCAGCAGCTTGGGCGGGAGGGCGGCAGATACGCAGTATTTT	CASSLGGRAADTQYF
TRBV6-5	NA	NA	TRBJ1-2	TGTGCCAGCAGTTACGACAGAGATAACTATGGCTACACCTTC	CASSYDRDNYGYTF
TRBV29-1	NA	TRBD1	TRBJ1-2	TGCAGCGCAGGACAGGGTGGTGACGGCTACACCTTC	CSAGQGGDGYTF